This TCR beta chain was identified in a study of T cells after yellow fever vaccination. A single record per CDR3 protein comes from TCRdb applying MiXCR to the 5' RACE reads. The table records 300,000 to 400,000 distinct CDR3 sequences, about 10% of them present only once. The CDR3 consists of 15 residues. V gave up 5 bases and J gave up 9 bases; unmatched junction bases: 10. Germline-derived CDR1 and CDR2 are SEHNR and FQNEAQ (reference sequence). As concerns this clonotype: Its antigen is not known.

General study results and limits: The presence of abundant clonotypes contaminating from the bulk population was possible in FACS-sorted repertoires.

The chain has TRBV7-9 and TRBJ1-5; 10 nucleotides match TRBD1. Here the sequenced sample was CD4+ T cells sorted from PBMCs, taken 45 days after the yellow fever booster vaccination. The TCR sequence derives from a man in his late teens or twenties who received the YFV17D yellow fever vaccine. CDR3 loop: CASSPPGDRGGPQHF. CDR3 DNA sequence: TGTGCCAGCAGCCCCCCGGGGGACAGGGGTGGGCCCCAGCATTTT.